This TCR beta chain appears in the sequencing data of a study of blood T cell repertoires in COVID-19. There are 14 residues in the CDR3. Trimming removed 4 bases at V and 0 bases at J, with 10 bases between. Per germline, CDR1 SGHTA and CDR2 FQGTGA. Only a few counts were recorded for this clone. Source study methods: Reference gene primer amplification gave nucleated cell count estimates. TCRdb's table, derived via immunoSEQ multiplex PCR, lists solely in-frame clones and lacks some. From that table come the V and J calls and clone size; the DNA was used to work out D and trimming. The sample yields hundreds of thousands of clones, 65% to 90% seen once.

This chain links TRBV7-3 with TRBJ2-7; TRBD2 is a possible D gene (6 bases). The sequencing input was peripheral blood. The sequence was collected from a human donor in a cohort sampled during active COVID-19. CDR3: CASSSRTTSYEQYF. CDR3 bases: TGTGCCAGCAGCTCCCGGACTACCTCCTACGAGCAGTACTTC.